One sample yielded the 14 T cell receptor beta chains listed below, sequenced in a study of cytomegalovirus exposure and HLA in healthy donors. The data were produced by immunoSEQ multiplex PCR, yet TCRdb's version contains in-frame clones alone and is incomplete. Among some 120,000 clones listed, around nine tenths were seen once. The specimen sequenced was PBMCs. The receptors come from a young woman in good health and CMV-seronegative.

The chain joins TRBV5-6 to TRBJ2-7; 10 bases match TRBD2. Germline loops: CDR1 SGHDT, CDR2 YYEEEE. This CDR3 comprises 14 residues. Losses at the gene ends were 2 bases for V and 6 bases for J; bases not matched to a gene: 5. CDR3 protein: CASSFGSSGSEQYF. The DNA for the CDR3 is TGTGCCAGCAGCTTCGGGTCTAGCGGGAGCGAGCAGTACTTC.

This clone was seen once. Other DNA sequences in this sample translate to the same CDR3. This rearrangement joins TRBV5-1 to TRBJ2-7; the D gene is possibly TRBD2 (6 bases). The V end lost 0 bases, the J end lost 2 bases, and 9 bases lay between the germline ends. Looked up from germline, CDR1 is SGHRS and CDR2 is YFSETQ. The CDR3 has 14 amino acids. This CDR3 is CASSLEGLPYEQYF. For the CDR3, the DNA is TGCGCCAGCAGCTTGGAGGGACTCCCCTACGAGCAGTACTTC.

V is TRBV28 and J is TRBJ1-2, with TRBD1 matching 12 bases. This CDR3 spans 15 amino acids. CDR1 is MDHEN, CDR2 SYDVKM, per germline. The V gene end was trimmed by 2 bases and the J gene end by 7 bases; junction bases not matched to a gene: 5. This CDR3 reads CASSLPSGQGAGYTF. CDR3 in DNA: TGTGCCAGCAGTTTACCATCGGGACAGGGGGCTGGCTACACCTTC.

V is TRBV7-9 and J is TRBJ2-7, with 8 bases matching TRBD2. The CDR3 length is 14 residues. The V gene end was trimmed by 7 bases and the J gene end by 3 bases; junction bases not matched to a gene: 8. CDR1 is SEHNR, CDR2 FQNEAQ, per germline (reference sequence). This CDR3 reads CASTAGTRVYEQYF. Written as DNA, the CDR3 is TGTGCCAGCACCGCCGGGACTAGGGTCTACGAGCAGTACTTC.

The chain joins TRBV27 to TRBJ1-4, with TRBD1 matching over 7 bases. This CDR3 contains 15 residues. The V gene's germline CDR1 is MNHEY and CDR2 SMNVEV (reference sequence). Trimming removed 1 base from V and 3 bases from J; junction bases left unmatched: 2. The CDR3 loop is CASSLWGTANEKLFF. The CDR3 DNA reads as TGTGCCAGCAGTTTATGGGGGACAGCTAATGAAAAACTGTTTTTT.

This rearrangement joins TRBV5-1 to TRBJ2-3; no firm D call. Trimming removed 0 bases at V and 0 bases at J, with 11 bases between. There are 16 residues in the CDR3. Germline V gives CDR1 SGHRS, CDR2 YFSETQ. The CDR3 DNA sequence: TGCGCCAGCAGCTTGGCTGGGCCTGGGAGCACAGATACGCAGTATTTT. Translation gives CASSLAGPGSTDTQYF.

The chain joins TRBV11-2 to TRBJ2-3; 8 bases line up with TRBD1. The CDR3 covers 15 residues. Germline values: CDR1 SGHAT, CDR2 FQNNGV. V gave up 4 bases and J gave up 2 bases; unmatched junction bases: 5. The CDR3 sequence: CASSSLQGVTDTQYF. CDR3 coding DNA: TGTGCCAGCAGCTCTCTACAGGGGGTCACAGATACGCAGTATTTT.

This clone was observed once. The CDR3 DNA sequence: TGTGCCAGCAGTGGAGGGGGCAACACTGAAGCTTTCTTT. Translated, it gives CASSGGGNTEAFF. V is TRBV25-1 and J is TRBJ1-1, with 7 bases matching TRBD1. CDR3 size: 13 residues. V shed 4 bases, J shed 2 bases, and the junction held 1 base outside the gene matches. Germline CDR1 MGHDK, CDR2 SYGVNS.

The genes are TRBV5-1 and TRBJ2-5; the match to TRBD2 covers 11 bases. The junction had 6 bases not matched to a gene; V was cut back by 4 bases and J by 7 bases. The CDR3 covers 14 residues. Looked up from germline, CDR1 is SGHRS and CDR2 is YFSETQ. The CDR3 protein is CASSLSGGATTQYF. The CDR3, as DNA: TGCGCCAGCAGCCTTAGCGGGGGGGCAACGACCCAGTACTTC.

The chain couples TRBV5-4 to TRBJ1-4; TRBD1 matches at 8 bases. Looked up from germline, CDR1 is SGHNT and CDR2 is YYREEE (reference sequence). The V and J ends lost 5 bases and 8 bases, in that order; junction bases with no gene match: 14. The CDR3 runs 16 residues. The CDR3 DNA reads as TGTGCCAGCAGTTCAGGGGGCGCGGTCGTAGGGGAAAAACTGTTTTTT. Its translation is CASSSGGAVVGEKLFF.

The chain links TRBV6-5 to TRBJ1-3; 7 bases are shared with TRBD1. J was trimmed by 0 bases and V by 2 bases; bases with no gene match: 4. This CDR3 region has 16 residues. CDR1 and CDR2 (germline): MNHEY, SVGAGI. The CDR3 nucleotides are TGTGCCAGCAGTTACGGAGGGACAGCCTCTGGAAACACCATATATTTT. Its translation is CASSYGGTASGNTIYF.

V is TRBV25-1 and J is TRBJ2-3; TRBD1 aligns across 8 bases. The CDR3 loop spans 16 amino acids. Germline V gives CDR1 MGHDK, CDR2 SYGVNS. V lost 2 bases, J lost 3 bases, and 7 bases stayed unmatched. CDR3 DNA sequence: TGTGCCAGCAGTGAACCCGGACAGGGAGTAACAGATACGCAGTATTTT. Its translation: CASSEPGQGVTDTQYF.

V gene TRBV18 combines with J gene TRBJ1-1; no reliable D call. There are 13 residues in the CDR3. The V and J ends lost 5 bases and 11 bases respectively, with 18 bases between them. CDR1 KGHSH and CDR2 LQKENI come from the germline V gene. The CDR3 DNA reads as TGTGCCAGCTCATCAGGAATCCGGGATGGCGCTTTCTTT. Translated, it gives CASSSGIRDGAFF.

The genes are TRBV9 and TRBJ2-1; possibly TRBD1 for D (6 bases). This CDR3 has 15 amino acids. Germline V gene data show CDR1 as SGDLS and CDR2 as YYNGEE. V was cut by 2 bases and J by 4 bases, with 13 bases left in between. Here the CDR3 DNA reads TGTGCCAGCAGCGTTGCAGGACAGCTTTACAATGAGCAGTTCTTC. As protein: CASSVAGQLYNEQFF.